A selection of T cell receptor beta chains follows, all from one sample in a study of vaccination and CD4 T cells after COVID-19. TCRdb re-called the PCR reads through MiXCR, storing one row per CDR3 protein. This sample yields about 26,000 distinct CDR3 sequences, of which about 50% are seen a single time; roughly 30% belongs to the top ten. The antigens of these receptors remain unknown. This specimen was CD4+ T cells from blood, cultured in vitro, taken before SARS-CoV-2 vaccination. These receptors were obtained from a human donor who received a COVID-19 vaccine. Each CDR3 is given with its conserved first and last residue. The D gene is left open where the match is weak. Size tells how often a clone was seen (once, few, many) or the class of an expanded clone, and some rows leave it out.

>NA|13|TRBV7-9|NA|TRBJ1-1
CASSLNSATEAFF
TGTGCCAGCAGCTTAAATTCGGCCACTGAAGCTTTCTTT
>few|15|TRBV20-1|NA|TRBJ1-1
CSAAPDGTLNTEAFF
TGCAGTGCCGCCCCTGACGGGACACTGAACACTGAAGCTTTCTTT
>few|13|TRBV19|TRBD1|TRBJ1-5
CASTTGANQPQHF
TGTGCCAGTACGACAGGGGCAAATCAGCCCCAGCATTTT
>few|12|TRBV20-1|TRBD1|TRBJ2-2
CSAQGATGELFF
TGCAGTGCCCAGGGGGCCACCGGGGAGCTGTTTTTT
>NA|12|TRBV2|TRBD2|TRBJ2-1
CASSLERGGQFF
TGTGCCAGCAGTCTAGAGCGGGGAGGGCAGTTCTTC
>few|12|TRBV19|NA|TRBJ2-2
CASSMGEGELFF
TGTGCCAGTAGTATGGGGGAGGGGGAGCTGTTTTTT
>NA|13|TRBV5-4|NA|TRBJ1-2
CASSPGSFNGYTF
TGTGCCAGCAGCCCAGGGTCTTTTAATGGCTACACCTTC
>NA|14|TRBV6-5|NA|TRBJ1-5
CASSYSGRNQPQHF
TGTGCCAGCAGTTATTCAGGGAGAAATCAGCCCCAGCATTTT
>NA|19|TRBV25-1|NA|TRBJ1-3
CASSENSYRATHSGNTIYF
TGTGCCAGCAGTGAGAACTCATACAGGGCCACCCACTCTGGAAACACCATATATTTT
>NA|13|TRBV2|NA|TRBJ2-7
CASSDLNSYEQYF
TGTGCCAGCAGTGATTTAAACTCCTACGAGCAGTACTTC
>NA|11|TRBV10-1|NA|TRBJ2-3
CASSNTDTQYF
TGCGCCAGCAGTAACACAGATACGCAGTATTTT
>NA|21|TRBV20-1|TRBD2|TRBJ2-3
CSARDSGRLAGGLSSTDTQYF
TGCAGTGCTAGAGATTCGGGTAGACTAGCGGGGGGTCTGTCTAGCACAGATACGCAGTATTTT
>NA|16|TRBV5-4|TRBD1|TRBJ2-2
CASSLGRDSFTGELFF
TGTGCCAGCAGCTTGGGCCGGGACAGTTTTACCGGGGAGCTGTTTTTT
>NA|14|TRBV11-2|NA|TRBJ1-6
CASSLWGDNSPLHF
TGTGCCAGCAGCTTATGGGGAGATAATTCACCCCTCCACTTT
>NA|18|TRBV7-8|NA|TRBJ2-1
CASSLPQSDTRSYNEQFF
TGTGCCAGCAGCTTACCCCAGAGTGACACGAGATCCTACAATGAGCAGTTCTTC
>NA|15|TRBV12-3/TRBV12-4|NA|TRBJ2-5
CASSSRTPGIETQYF
TGTGCCAGCAGTTCCCGGACCCCGGGGATCGAGACCCAGTACTTC
>NA|15|TRBV25-1|NA|TRBJ1-1
CASSPHRDGGTEAFF
TGTGCCAGCAGTCCTCACAGGGACGGAGGCACTGAAGCTTTCTTT
>few|16|TRBV20-1|TRBD1|TRBJ1-2
CSARDPRDRVYYGYTF
TGCAGTGCTAGAGATCCCCGCGACAGGGTCTACTATGGCTACACCTTC
>NA|15|TRBV2|TRBD1|TRBJ1-1
CASSLHRGRNTEAFF
TGTGCCAGCAGTTTACACAGGGGCCGGAACACTGAAGCTTTCTTT
>NA|12|TRBV29-1|TRBD1|TRBJ1-1
CSDRQGNTEAFF
TGCAGCGACAGACAGGGGAACACTGAAGCTTTCTTT
>few|12|TRBV10-3|NA|TRBJ2-4
CAISEDGDIQYF
TGTGCCATCAGTGAGGATGGGGACATTCAGTACTTC
>NA|13|TRBV20-1|TRBD1|TRBJ1-4
CSATSNRGEKLFF
TGCAGTGCTACCAGTAACAGGGGTGAAAAACTGTTTTTT
>NA|13|TRBV5-1|NA|TRBJ2-5
CASSLVVGETQYF
TGCGCCAGCAGCTTGGTGGTAGGAGAGACCCAGTACTTC
>NA|15|TRBV7-3|TRBD1|TRBJ2-3
CASSPGDRVTDTQYF
TGTGCCAGCAGCCCCGGGGACAGGGTCACAGATACGCAGTATTTT
>NA|14|TRBV7-3|TRBD2|TRBJ2-1
CASSLTSSGSEQFF
TGTGCCAGCAGCTTAACATCTAGCGGGTCTGAGCAGTTCTTC
>NA|16|TRBV20-1|TRBD2|TRBJ2-2
CSARVPSGVGTGELFF
TGCAGTGCTAGAGTACCTAGCGGGGTGGGCACCGGGGAGCTGTTTTTT
>NA|18|TRBV18|NA|TRBJ2-1
CASSLPGVGSALYNEQFF
TGTGCCAGCTCACTTCCCGGTGTAGGGTCCGCACTTTACAATGAGCAGTTCTTC